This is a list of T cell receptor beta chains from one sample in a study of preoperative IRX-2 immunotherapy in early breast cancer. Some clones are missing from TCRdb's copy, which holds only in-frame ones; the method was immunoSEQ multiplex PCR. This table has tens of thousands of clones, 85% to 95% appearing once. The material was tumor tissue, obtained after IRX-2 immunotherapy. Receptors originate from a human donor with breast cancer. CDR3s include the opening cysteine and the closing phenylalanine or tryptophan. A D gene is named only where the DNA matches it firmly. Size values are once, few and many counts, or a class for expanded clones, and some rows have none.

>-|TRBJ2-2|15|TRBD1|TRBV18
CASSPRQGGTGELFF
TGTGCCAGCTCACCGCGACAGGGGGGGACCGGGGAGCTGTTTTTT
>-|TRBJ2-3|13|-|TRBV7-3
CASSSGTFPAQYF
TGTGCCAGCAGCTCCGGGACGTTCCCGGCGCAGTATTTT
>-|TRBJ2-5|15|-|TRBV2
CASSETTGREETQYF
TGTGCCAGCAGTGAGACGACGGGTCGGGAAGAGACCCAGTACTTC
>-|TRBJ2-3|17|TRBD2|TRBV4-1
CASSGTLAGGYTDTQYF
TGCGCCAGCAGCGGAACCCTAGCGGGGGGGTACACAGATACGCAGTATTTT
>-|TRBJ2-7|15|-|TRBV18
CASSPTGRGGYEQYF
TGTGCCAGCTCACCTACAGGGAGGGGAGGGTACGAGCAGTACTTC
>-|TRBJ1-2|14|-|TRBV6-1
CASSEFAGDDGYTF
TGTGCCAGCAGTGAATTCGCAGGGGACGACGGCTACACCTTC
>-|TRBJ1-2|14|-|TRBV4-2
CASSHQQGNYGYTF
TGTGCCAGCAGCCACCAACAGGGAAACTATGGCTACACCTTC
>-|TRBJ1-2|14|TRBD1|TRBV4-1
CASSQVGQDYGYTF
TGCGCCAGCAGCCAAGTAGGACAGGATTATGGCTACACCTTC
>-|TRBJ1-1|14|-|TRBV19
CASSIRGRNTEAFF
TGTGCCAGTAGTATAAGGGGAAGGAACACTGAAGCTTTCTTT
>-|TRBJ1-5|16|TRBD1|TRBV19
CASSPRDRGRDQPQHF
TGTGCCAGTAGTCCCCGGGACAGGGGGCGGGATCAGCCCCAGCATTTT
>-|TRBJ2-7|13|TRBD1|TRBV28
CASSFDRVLEQYF
TGTGCCAGCAGTTTTGACAGGGTCTTGGAGCAGTACTTC
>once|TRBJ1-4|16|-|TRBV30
CAWTGYLGTRDEKLFF
TGTGCCTGGACGGGATATCTCGGGACAAGGGATGAAAAACTGTTTTTT
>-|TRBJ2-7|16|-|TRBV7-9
CASSSSGLADPYEQYF
TGTGCCAGCAGCTCCTCAGGACTCGCCGACCCCTACGAGCAGTACTTC
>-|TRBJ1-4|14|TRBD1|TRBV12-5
CASGPDRVWEKLFF
TGTGCTAGTGGTCCCGACAGGGTCTGGGAAAAACTGTTTTTT
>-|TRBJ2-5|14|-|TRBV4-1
CASSRSDRQETQYF
TGCGCCAGCAGCCGCTCGGACAGACAAGAGACCCAGTACTTC
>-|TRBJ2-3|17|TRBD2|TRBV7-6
CASSLRLASGGSDTQYF
TGTGCCAGCAGCTTAAGGCTGGCTAGCGGGGGATCAGATACGCAGTATTTT
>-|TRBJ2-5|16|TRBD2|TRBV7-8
CASSLLAGPPQETQYF
TGTGCCAGCAGTTTATTAGCGGGACCGCCCCAAGAGACCCAGTACTTC
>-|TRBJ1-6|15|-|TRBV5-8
CASSLTGLTHSPLHF
TGTGCCAGCAGCTTGACGGGACTCACGCATTCACCCCTCCACTTT
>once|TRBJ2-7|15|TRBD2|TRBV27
CASSFLSGGPYEQYF
TGTGCCAGCAGTTTCCTCAGCGGGGGGCCCTACGAGCAGTACTTC
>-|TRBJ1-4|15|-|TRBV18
CASSPRRQDPEKLFF
TGTGCCAGCTCACCACGGCGGCAGGATCCCGAAAAACTGTTTTTT
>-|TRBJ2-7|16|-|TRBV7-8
CASSLVPGLGPYEQYF
TGTGCCAGCAGCTTAGTCCCAGGGTTGGGGCCCTACGAGCAGTACTTC
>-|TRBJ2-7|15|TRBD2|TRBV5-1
CASSPPTSGPYEQYF
TGCGCCAGCAGCCCACCGACTAGCGGGCCTTACGAGCAGTACTTC
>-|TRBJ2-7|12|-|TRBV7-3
CASSLTGYEQYF
TGTGCCAGCAGCTTAACGGGCTACGAGCAGTACTTC